One sample yielded the 6 T cell receptor beta chains listed below, sequenced in a study of human CD8 memory T cell subsets. By UMI-labeled 5' RACE, the TCR beta libraries were made. With the 5' RACE reads reprocessed, TCRdb shows one record per CDR3 protein and no DNA. Its table lists under 6,500 distinct CDR3 sequences. Sample: CD8+ effector memory T cells (TEM) sorted from PBMCs. Sample subset: effector memory CD8 T cells, CCR7- CD45RO+ CD95+. The source is a human donor in good health.

V usage is TRBV7-3 and J usage is TRBJ2-2. Germline-derived CDR1 and CDR2 are SGHTA and FQGTGA. This CDR3 has 13 amino acids. CDR3: CASSLESTGELFF.

The chain carries TRBV15 and TRBJ2-1; the TCRdb call, TRBD2, lacks DNA for checking. Germline lookup yields CDR1 LNHNV and CDR2 YYDKDF (reference sequence). The CDR3 contains 17 residues. The chain's CDR3 is CATSRARHERGDNEQFF. Variable domain in full (rest from reference TRBV15 and TRBJ2-1): DAMVIQNPRYQVTQFGKPVTLSCSQTLNHNVMYWYQQKSSQAPKLLFHYYDKDFNNEADTPDNFQSRRPNTSFCFLDIRSPGLGDTAMYLCATSRARHERGDNEQFFGPGTRLTVL.

In terms of frequency, this clonotype is large. The V gene is TRBV5-5, the J gene TRBJ2-7; TCRdb's D gene call, TRBD1, goes unchecked for lack of DNA. Germline V gene sequence: CDR1 SGHKS, CDR2 YYEKEE (reference sequence). There are 16 residues in the CDR3. The chain's CDR3 is CASTTSPGDTSYEQYF.

CDR3 sequence: CASSAPAASPYEQYF. The gene calls are TRBV9 and TRBJ2-7; with no DNA, the TCRdb D assignment of TRBD1 cannot be verified. Germline V lookup: CDR1 SGDLS, CDR2 YYNGEE. The CDR3 runs 15 residues.

This chain connects TRBV12-5 to TRBJ2-7; with no DNA, the TCRdb D assignment of TRBD2 cannot be verified. CDR3 length: 13 residues. Germline V gene data show CDR1 as LGHNT and CDR2 as FRNRAP. This CDR3 is CASGLAGIYEQYF.

The V and J genes are TRBV5-6 and TRBJ2-3; checking the TCRdb D call of TRBD2 is not possible without DNA. The CDR3 sequence is 13 residues long. The germline CDR1 and CDR2 sequences are SGHDT and YYEEEE. The CDR3 loop is CASRSRGTDTQYF.